A single T cell receptor beta chain is shown here with its context. Its antigen remains undetermined. No quality values exist for individual bases; no much larger clone is one base distant. For this chain, trimming is 3 bases at the V end and 5 bases at the J end, and the number of junction bases without a gene match is 6. Via the germline V gene, CDR1 is MDHEN and CDR2 SYDVKM. The CDR3 runs 14 amino acids, cysteine and phenylalanine included. Only the CDR3 DNA is retained, 42 bases long and in frame from the first base. The library came from the immunoSEQ multiplex PCR assay. A mixture of 60 forward primers for TCR Vbeta segments and 13 reverse primers for TCR Jbeta segments was used in the multiplex PCR. A multiplex PCR assay on genomic DNA amplified the CDR3 region of rearranged TCR beta genes. On the Illumina HiSeq System, the amplified TCR beta libraries were sequenced as 87-base-pair reads. The source study handled its data this way. In a later analysis, some 80 million unique TCR beta chains were counted across the 500 to 850 repertoires, and around 11 million of these chains were shared by at least two donors. To remove PCR and sequencing errors, raw reads were error-corrected and collapsed into unique sequences using a nearest-neighbor algorithm that merged closely related sequences. CDR3 sequences were aligned to IMGT reference sequences to assign V, D and J gene segments. Each retained sequence needed at least a six-nucleotide match to both a V gene segment and a J gene segment. Rearrangements were called productive when the CDR3 lacked stop codons and stayed in frame with V and J; all others were non-productive. Following IMGT convention, CDR3 was defined as the stretch from the second conserved V-encoded cysteine to the conserved J-encoded phenylalanine. In an earlier analysis of roughly 610 of the donors, sequences lacking an unambiguous match to a single V gene segment were excluded. In an earlier analysis of about 590 of the donors, a V segment was called functional when productive rearrangements were above 56.7%, and segregating when the standard deviation between donors exceeded 5%. A statistical classification framework was built for diagnosing cytomegalovirus status from the catalog of TCR beta chain sequences. A later analysis assigned V and J genes by comparing TCR nucleotide sequences with IMGT/GENE-DB human TR gene sequences. Using the TCRdist pipeline, a later analysis assigned CDR3 sequences along with most-parsimonious VDJ recombination scenarios. A later analysis defined each TCR beta chain by its CDR3 amino acid sequence plus V-gene family, and excluded reads lacking a unique V-gene family. As a way to deal with suspected cross-contamination and a sequencing artifact, a later analysis dropped more than 500 nucleotide sequences that were highly shared and had low generation probability. In a later analysis, a clonal expansion index was calculated for each public chain from normalized within-repertoire ranks of inferred template counts. In a later analysis, generation probabilities were computed using a VDJ recombination model fitted to out-of-frame rearrangements, and the results were checked against IGoR. In a later analysis, TCR-TCR, TCR-HLA and TCR-CMV co-occurrence was scored with hypergeometric tests, and a repertoire-size bias correction was applied to TCR pairs. In a later analysis, false discovery rates were estimated by permuting HLA or CMV assignments 20 times. A later analysis grouped co-occurring TCRs with DBSCAN, adding TCRdist sequence similarity when clustering within HLA-allele-positive subsets. For co-occurrence clustering, repertoires with fewer than 30,000 or more than 120,000 public chains were excluded, along with roughly five repertoires with anomalous nucleotide sharing. TCRdb holds this immuneACCESS table with in-frame rearrangements only. Some clones are missing; in checked studies, unresolved V genes explain under half, and the rest has no known cause. That table furnishes V, J and clone size, whereas the DNA furnished D and trimming. Across this sample there are about 84,000 clones, with around 80% seen only once. The top ten hold about 2.7% of the sample.

This specimen belongs to a study of cytomegalovirus exposure and HLA in healthy donors (dated by TCRdb to the late 2010s). Regarding the research as a whole: According to an earlier analysis of several hundred of the donors, some 180 million T cells yielded 117 million unique TCR beta sequences and about 300 Gb of sequence data. An early release covering 550 to 650 HLA-typed donors comprised 250 to 350 gigabases of sequencing data and tens of millions of unique TCR sequences. The genetic ancestry cluster associated with self-reported Caucasian donors included 65% to 90% of the roughly 400 genotyped donors. The study aimed to test whether signatures of past pathogen exposure could be identified by cataloging public T cell receptors. The study profiled the T cell repertoires of 666 subjects by immunosequencing and related them to cytomegalovirus serostatus. Besides the first cohort of more than 650 subjects, a separate validation cohort made up of 120 different subjects was used. The study combined high-throughput TCR immunosequencing, statistical association of individual TCRs with disease status, and machine learning to predict cytomegalovirus infection status. A later analysis re-analyzed previously published TCR beta repertoires from roughly 690 donors and added high-resolution HLA genotyping to study TCR occurrence patterns. The later analysis used no new phenotypic data to find candidate immune exposures, relying instead on TCR beta sequences and their occurrence across donors. To decide whether each TCR beta V gene segment behaved as functional or pseudogenic, an earlier analysis of fewer than 750 of the donors relied on high-throughput TCR beta sequencing. Donor age, sex, ethnicity and CMV serostatus were compiled alongside the repertoire data. A later genetic analysis used genome-wide SNP genotypes for about three fifths of the 666 donors, treating that subset as a discovery cohort. Every discovery cohort repertoire had been produced on one sequencing platform. Class I and class II HLA loci were covered by the typing at four-digit resolution. The number of typed donors differed by locus: about 629-630 for A, B, C, DRB1 and DQB1; 500 to 550 for DQA1; approximately 610 for DPA1; and some 450 for DPB1. Because of strong linkage in the cohort, roughly five DR-DQ haplotypes were treated as single units for association and clustering. On average, approximately 250,000 unique TCR beta nucleotide sequences were sequenced per donor among 398 genotyped donors of the cohort, with roughly 18% of those sequences being non-productive. General conclusions and limits of the study: A further reported finding was that TCR beta sequences accurately predicted the HLA-A and HLA-B alleles for most subjects in the first cohort. Several of the top co-occurrence clusters appeared to be linked to parvovirus B19, influenza, CMV and Epstein-Barr virus, according to a later analysis. The classifier was reported to diagnose cytomegalovirus status with high specificity and sensitivity in both the original cohort and the validation cohort. According to the authors, the approach could potentially be generalized to other disease states and immunological phenotypes. Most CMV-associated TCR beta chains appeared to be HLA-restricted in a later analysis, and the HLA associations seemed to be driven largely by CMV exposure. Some IMGT-functional V segments, including TRBV6-2 and TRBV6-3, could not be distinguished by the 87-base-pair reads and were therefore excluded. In a later genetic analysis, fewer N-insertions in productive TCRs were reported among donors in an Asian-associated ancestry cluster than the roughly 700-donor mean. In a later analysis, 16,951 TCR beta sequences were associated with specific HLA alleles at a false discovery rate of 0.05. A total of fewer than 200 TCR beta chains were listed by the study as associated with cytomegalovirus. Three of the identified cytomegalovirus-associated TCR beta chains were confirmed in vitro to be specific for cytomegalovirus antigens. While some public TCRs were present in many individuals, most TCR sequences turned up only very rarely across donors. A cluster of highly shared sequence variants was judged likely to be a technical artifact of the sequencing pipeline. The cohort was sequenced for TCR beta chains only, and without alpha or paired-chain data the features that could be detected were limited. When HLA alleles, especially DR and DQ, strongly co-occurred, TCR associations were difficult to assign to individual alleles. In a later analysis, the rate of TCR association differed among HLA loci, with DRB1 alleles having the most associated TCRs and HLA-C alleles having the fewest. In a later analysis, HLA-associated TCR beta chains were found to be more clonally expanded and to have lower generation probabilities than equally common non-associated chains. In an earlier analysis of more than 450 of the donors, most TCR beta V segments were observed in productive rearrangements about 87% or about 30% of the time, broadly matching IMGT annotations. CMV serostatus was the only immune exposure information available for the cohort. V-gene and J-gene trimming of TCR beta chains was associated with a missense DCLRE1C variant in a later genetic analysis, and the association was replicated in an independent cohort. The earlier analysis of around 600 of the donors excluded roughly 16 rarely observed V segments, including chromosome 9 orphons, because counts were too low. Roughly uniform sequencing depth across donors was assumed in presence/absence analyses, although this assumption may not hold. Correlated functional status among segregating V segments might reflect linkage disequilibrium, but an unknown experimental factor could not be ruled out. HLA typing was unavailable for some donors at each locus, so association tests used only the typed subset.

The cohort comprised some 680 healthy bone marrow donors. Cohort members were all nominally healthy when sampled, although unrecorded immune exposures were likely present. The donor tested CMV seropositive, placing the donor among the approximately 290 seropositive members of the cohort. A peripheral blood sample was collected from each donor, and TCR beta sequencing was performed on peripheral blood mononuclear cells. The Qiagen DNeasy Blood Extraction Kit was used to extract genomic DNA from the blood cell samples. This sequence was found in a male donor in good health and CMV-seropositive. This sequence uses TRBV28 and TRBJ1-2; 7 of the junction bases match TRBD1. The sequencing input was PBMCs. The sequence in DNA is TGTGCCAGCAGTTTGGCGGGACAGAAATATGGCTACACCTTC. Its protein product is CASSLAGQKYGYTF.